These T cell receptor beta chains were read from a single sample in a study of T cell repertoires in cytomegalovirus infection. For these TCRs, the target antigens are not known. Each CDR3 protein is one row after TCRdb ran MiXCR on the reads. The sample includes about 5,700 distinct CDR3 sequences, roughly half of them seen just once. Sequencing was done on a sample of PBMCs, sequenced either directly or after in vitro stimulation (not recorded which). The receptors were gathered from a human donor in good health (CMV status not recorded). Some clones in this sample may be carry-over from other donors' samples. Each CDR3 is given with its conserved first and last residue. A D gene is named only where the DNA matches it firmly. Some rows mark clone size as missing; the rest say once, few, many or name a class of expanded clone.

j_call: TRBJ1-2; d_call: -; v_call: TRBV12-3/TRBV12-4; clone_size: -; cdr3_nt: TGTGCCAGCAAGCCCCCGGGGGCACGGTATGGCTACACCTTC; cdr3_aa: CASKPPGARYGYTF
j_call: TRBJ1-2; d_call: TRBD1; v_call: TRBV12-3/TRBV12-4; clone_size: -; cdr3_nt: TGTGCCAGCAGTTTGGGACAGATTCCTGGTTATGGCTACACCTTC; cdr3_aa: CASSLGQIPGYGYTF
j_call: TRBJ2-1; d_call: -; v_call: TRBV11-2; clone_size: -; cdr3_nt: TGTGCCAGCAGCCCGGACCTGTCCTACAATGAGCAGTTCTTC; cdr3_aa: CASSPDLSYNEQFF
j_call: TRBJ1-6; d_call: -; v_call: TRBV7-8; clone_size: -; cdr3_nt: TGTGCCAGCAGCTTAGCGGGGGGAGGGTCCTCCTATACTGCACCCCTCCACTTT; cdr3_aa: CASSLAGGGSSYTAPLHF
j_call: TRBJ1-1; d_call: -; v_call: TRBV29-1; clone_size: -; cdr3_nt: TGCAGTACATTCAGCGGGAACACTGAAGCTTTCTTT; cdr3_aa: CSTFSGNTEAFF
j_call: TRBJ1-1; d_call: TRBD1; v_call: TRBV19; clone_size: -; cdr3_nt: TGTGCCAGTAGTAAGCTAGGGACAGGGGACCCGAACACTGAAGCTTTCTTT; cdr3_aa: CASSKLGTGDPNTEAFF
j_call: TRBJ2-3; d_call: TRBD1; v_call: TRBV12-3/TRBV12-4; clone_size: few; cdr3_nt: TGTGCCAGCAGGACCGGGACAGGGGACACAGATACGCAGTATTTT; cdr3_aa: CASRTGTGDTDTQYF
j_call: TRBJ2-7; d_call: -; v_call: TRBV6-1; clone_size: -; cdr3_nt: TGTGCCAGCAGTTACAGGGGAGGGGGCTACGAGCAGTACTTC; cdr3_aa: CASSYRGGGYEQYF
j_call: TRBJ2-7; d_call: TRBD2; v_call: TRBV7-8; clone_size: -; cdr3_nt: TGTGCCAGCAGCTTAGCTAGCGGGACCTCCTACGAGCAGTACTTC; cdr3_aa: CASSLASGTSYEQYF
j_call: TRBJ1-2; d_call: -; v_call: TRBV7-2; clone_size: -; cdr3_nt: TGTGCCAGGTGCTTAGGGGACGTCACGCCTACAGGGTTGGGTAGTGGCTACACCTTC; cdr3_aa: CARCLGDVTPTGLGSGYTF
j_call: TRBJ2-7; d_call: -; v_call: TRBV7-9; clone_size: few; cdr3_nt: TGTGCCAGCAGACCCCGAGACAGGTGGGATTACGAGCAGTACTTC; cdr3_aa: CASRPRDRWDYEQYF
j_call: TRBJ2-7; d_call: -; v_call: TRBV6-2/TRBV6-3; clone_size: few; cdr3_nt: TGTTCCAGCAGTTACCCCCCCCCCGAGAATTACTTC; cdr3_aa: CSSSYPPPENYF
j_call: TRBJ2-1; d_call: TRBD1; v_call: TRBV5-1; clone_size: -; cdr3_nt: TGCGCCAGCAGCTTGAGCTTCCCCGGGGGGACAGGGGCTAGCAATGAGCAGTTCTTC; cdr3_aa: CASSLSFPGGTGASNEQFF
j_call: TRBJ2-3; d_call: -; v_call: TRBV7-2; clone_size: -; cdr3_nt: TGTGCCAGCAGCTTAACACCCACAGATACGCAGTATTTT; cdr3_aa: CASSLTPTDTQYF
j_call: TRBJ1-5; d_call: TRBD1; v_call: TRBV12-5; clone_size: -; cdr3_nt: TGTGCTAGTGGTTTGATCCCTTGGACAGGGCAGCCCCAGCATTTT; cdr3_aa: CASGLIPWTGQPQHF
j_call: TRBJ2-7; d_call: -; v_call: TRBV28; clone_size: many; cdr3_nt: TGTTCCAGCACTCACACCCAACTAGACTACGATCAGTACTTC; cdr3_aa: CSSTHTQLDYDQYF
j_call: TRBJ1-1; d_call: -; v_call: TRBV28; clone_size: -; cdr3_nt: TGTGCCACGCTTAAAGGAGGTTACATGAACACTGAAGCTTTCTTT; cdr3_aa: CATLKGGYMNTEAFF
j_call: TRBJ2-7; d_call: -; v_call: TRBV6-2/TRBV6-3; clone_size: -; cdr3_nt: TGTGCCAGCAGTTACCCCCCCCCCCCCGAGCAGTACTTC; cdr3_aa: CASSYPPPPEQYF
j_call: TRBJ1-2; d_call: TRBD1; v_call: TRBV12-5; clone_size: once; cdr3_nt: TGTGCTAGTGGTTTGGACAGGGGGACTTATGGCTACACCTTC; cdr3_aa: CASGLDRGTYGYTF
j_call: TRBJ2-7; d_call: TRBD2; v_call: TRBV15; clone_size: -; cdr3_nt: TGTGCCACCAGCCAGACTAGCGGGAGAAGCGAGCAGTACTTC; cdr3_aa: CATSQTSGRSEQYF
j_call: TRBJ2-7; d_call: -; v_call: TRBV7-2; clone_size: once; cdr3_nt: TGTGCCTGCAGCTGGGACACCCCTGGCGACTATCTGTACTTC; cdr3_aa: CACSWDTPGDYLYF
j_call: TRBJ2-5; d_call: TRBD2; v_call: TRBV7-2; clone_size: -; cdr3_nt: TGTGCCAGCAGCTGGGTAGCGGGTCTACAAGAGACCCAGTACTTC; cdr3_aa: CASSWVAGLQETQYF
j_call: TRBJ2-3; d_call: -; v_call: TRBV7-3; clone_size: -; cdr3_nt: TGTGCCAGCAGCTTGAACTCGGCCTGGGGGGATACGCAGTATTTT; cdr3_aa: CASSLNSAWGDTQYF
j_call: TRBJ1-4; d_call: -; v_call: TRBV5-6; clone_size: -; cdr3_nt: TGTGCCAGCAGCTTGGACAGTAATGAAAAACTGTTTTTT; cdr3_aa: CASSLDSNEKLFF
j_call: TRBJ1-5; d_call: TRBD1; v_call: TRBV19; clone_size: few; cdr3_nt: TGTGCCAGTAGTTCAATATATACCGGGACAGCTAGCAATCAGCCCCAGCATTTT; cdr3_aa: CASSSIYTGTASNQPQHF
j_call: TRBJ1-2; d_call: -; v_call: TRBV6-5; clone_size: -; cdr3_nt: TGTTCCAGCATTTACGCCGGGCCCTATGGCTACACCTTC; cdr3_aa: CSSIYAGPYGYTF
j_call: TRBJ1-1; d_call: TRBD1; v_call: TRBV5-4; clone_size: -; cdr3_nt: TGTGCCAGCAGCCCGGGACAGGGGAATTTGGAAGCTTTATTT; cdr3_aa: CASSPGQGNLEALF